The 32 T cell receptor beta chains given below trace back to one sample, sequenced in a study of blood T cell repertoires in COVID-19. Some clones are missing from TCRdb's copy, which holds only in-frame ones; the method was immunoSEQ multiplex PCR. The profile shows about 360,000 clones, roughly 86% of them singletons. The source material was PBMCs or T cells enriched from blood (not recorded which). All receptors derive from a man aged 35-49 years in a cohort exposed to, infected with or recovered from COVID-19 (not recorded which).

This clone has a handful of counts. This chain connects TRBV10-3 to TRBJ2-2; possible D gene TRBD2, 5 bases. The germline CDR1 and CDR2 sequences are ENHRY and SYGVKD. This CDR3 spans 15 amino acids. Trimming cost V 4 bases and J 5 bases, with 14 bases left between them. The CDR3, as DNA: TGTGCCATCAGTGCCGTGACTGGAGGAACCGGGGAGCTGTTTTTT. It translates to CAISAVTGGTGELFF.

V is TRBV18 and J is TRBJ1-3, with D unresolved. V gave up 0 bases and J gave up 0 bases, with 9 bases separating them. Per the germline V gene, CDR1 is KGHSH and CDR2 is LQKENI. This CDR3 comprises 16 residues. The CDR3 coding sequence is TGTGCCAGCTCACCACCCTTGGCAGACTCTGGAAACACCATATATTTT. It translates to CASSPPLADSGNTIYF.

The rearrangement links TRBV28 to TRBJ1-2; D gene uncertain. This CDR3 spans 12 amino acids. Germline V gene lookup returns CDR1 MDHEN and CDR2 SYDVKM. V lost 5 bases and J lost 8, with 12 bases in between. The DNA for the CDR3 is TGTGCCAGCAGTCCCACCTACGTAGGCTACACCTTC. Residues: CASSPTYVGYTF.

The rearrangement joins TRBV4-1 to TRBJ1-4; 9 positions match TRBD1. Trimming took 5 bases from V and 6 from J; bases not matched to a gene: 4. Germline-derived CDR1 and CDR2 are MGHRA and YSYEKL. CDR3 length: 14 amino acids. CDR3 in amino acids: CASSKRTGDEKLFF. As DNA, the CDR3 is TGCGCCAGCAGCAAACGGACAGGGGATGAAAAACTGTTTTTT.

The chain employs TRBV10-2 and TRBJ2-5, with 10 positions matching TRBD2. Germline loops: CDR1 WSHSY, CDR2 SAAADI. The CDR3 is 15 amino acids. J lost 1 base, V lost 4 bases, and 3 bases had no gene match. CDR3 sequence (DNA): TGCGCCAGCAGTGGGACTAGCGGAATCCAAGAGACCCAGTACTTC. This codes for CASSGTSGIQETQYF.

This clone was picked up one time. The J gene is TRBJ2-3, the V gene TRBV11-2; tentative D call: TRBD1 (5 bases). Germline V gene sequence: CDR1 SGHAT, CDR2 FQNNGV. V gave up 2 bases and J gave up 2 bases, with 11 bases separating them. The CDR3 is 15 amino acids. For the CDR3, the DNA is TGTGCCAGCAGCTTACGGACATCAATCACAGATACGCAGTATTTT. Translation gives CASSLRTSITDTQYF.

This chain joins TRBV24-1 and TRBJ2-2; TRBD2 might be the D (6 bases). Germline V gene data show CDR1 as KGHDR and CDR2 as SFDVKD. This CDR3 is built from 15 residues. V shed 7 bases and J shed 1 base, with 12 bases lying between them. CDR3 DNA: TGTGCCACCAGGGGGGGATTACAGAACACCGGGGAGCTGTTTTTT. Amino acid sequence: CATRGGLQNTGELFF.

The chain carries TRBV28 and TRBJ2-5; 12 bases align to TRBD1. V lost 6 bases and J lost 5; bases outside the gene matches: 10. The CDR3 loop spans 16 amino acids. Germline CDR1 MDHEN, CDR2 SYDVKM. The CDR3, as DNA: TGTGCCAGCAGACCCGTAGGGACAGGGGGCCGGGAGACCCAGTACTTC. Amino acids: CASRPVGTGGRETQYF.

With regard to this clone: Additional DNA sequences in this sample encode the identical CDR3. This chain links TRBV28 with TRBJ2-7, with D tentatively TRBD2 (5 bases). The V end lost 2 bases, the J end lost 3 bases, and 5 bases lay between the germline ends. The CDR3 spans 12 residues. Germline lookup yields CDR1 MDHEN and CDR2 SYDVKM. CDR3 coding DNA: TGTGCCAGCAGTTTACGGGGCTACGAGCAGTACTTC. Translation: CASSLRGYEQYF.

The chain links TRBV9 to TRBJ2-1; 8 bases line up with TRBD2. The CDR3 has 15 residues. Losses at the gene ends were 3 bases for V and 1 base for J; bases not matched to a gene: 3. Germline CDR1 and CDR2: SGDLS and YYNGEE. The CDR3 is CASSAGTRSYNEQFF. The CDR3 region has the DNA TGTGCCAGCAGCGCCGGGACTAGGTCCTACAATGAGCAGTTCTTC.

This chain links TRBV28 with TRBJ2-7, with TRBD1 identical over 7 bases. Per the germline V gene, CDR1 is MDHEN and CDR2 is SYDVKM. V trimming: 3 bases; J trimming: 7 bases; junction bases outside the gene matches: 6. This CDR3 contains 13 residues. CDR3 sequence: CASSLDRFGEQYF. The CDR3 bases are TGTGCCAGCAGTTTGGACAGGTTTGGGGAGCAGTACTTC.

The chain is built from TRBV27 and TRBJ1-2; 8 positions match TRBD1. V shed 2 bases and J 4 bases; nucleotides not matched to a gene: 6. This CDR3 has 15 amino acids. Germline V gene data show CDR1 as MNHEY and CDR2 as SMNVEV (reference sequence). The DNA for the CDR3 is TGTGCCAGCAGTTTAACCGGGACAGGCTCCTATGGCTACACCTTC. This codes for CASSLTGTGSYGYTF.

The sample holds one count of this clone. This chain uses TRBV6-5 with TRBJ2-7, with TRBD2 as a possible D gene (5 bases). V dropped 5 bases and J dropped 0 bases, with 11 bases sitting between them. The CDR3 extends over 14 amino acids. Germline V gene data show CDR1 as MNHEY and CDR2 as SVGAGI. The CDR3 here is CASSLNGVSYEQYF. CDR3 nucleotide sequence: TGTGCCAGCAGTCTAAACGGGGTCTCCTACGAGCAGTACTTC.

This clone was recorded once. J is TRBJ1-1 and V is TRBV5-1; possible D gene TRBD1, 6 bases. The V gene lost 7 bases and the J gene lost 1 base, with 14 bases spanning the gap. The CDR3 consists of 14 residues. Germline V gives CDR1 SGHRS, CDR2 YFSETQ. CDR3 sequence reads: CASAAGDTNTEAFF. In DNA, the CDR3 is TGCGCCAGCGCGGCAGGGGACACGAACACTGAAGCTTTCTTT. The variable domain in full, with the rest retrieved from reference TRBV5-1 and TRBJ1-1, is KAGVTQTPRYLIKTRGQQVTLSCSPISGHRSVSWYQQTPGQGLQFLFEYFSETQRNKGNFPGRFSGRQFSNSRSEMNVSTLELGDSALYLCASAAGDTNTEAFFGQGTRLTVV.

This rearrangement joins TRBV9 to TRBJ2-5; maybe TRBD2 (6 bases). V was trimmed by 3 bases and J by 1 base, leaving 10 bases between them. Germline assignment: CDR1 SGDLS and CDR2 YYNGEE. The CDR3 contains 14 residues. The CDR3 bases are TGTGCCAGCAGCGGTAGCGGTGCCCAAGAGACCCAGTACTTC. Its translation: CASSGSGAQETQYF.

The chain joins TRBV7-8 to TRBJ2-1, with D possibly being TRBD1 (7 bases). V shed 5 bases and J shed 1 base, with 21 bases lying between them. Germline V lookup: CDR1 SGHVS, CDR2 FQNEAQ. This CDR3 has 18 residues. The CDR3 coding sequence is TGTGCCAGCAGCCGAGGGGGCGGGACAGTTCATTCCTACAATGAGCAGTTCTTC. Translated: CASSRGGGTVHSYNEQFF.

The rearrangement uses TRBV18 and TRBJ2-4; 10 nucleotides line up with TRBD2. Germline CDR1 is KGHSH and CDR2 is LQKENI. The V gene end was trimmed by 5 bases and the J gene end by 7 bases; junction bases not matched to a gene: 5. The CDR3 is 14 amino acids. CDR3: CASSASGRINIQYF. CDR3 nucleotide sequence: TGTGCCAGCTCAGCTAGCGGGAGAATTAACATTCAGTACTTC.

The genes are TRBV5-4 and TRBJ2-1; D call uncertain. Germline CDR1 SGHNT, CDR2 YYREEE (reference sequence). V lost 0 bases and J 2 bases, leaving 12 bases between the germline ends. The CDR3 runs 16 residues. The chain's CDR3 is CASSLAAYLTYNEQFF. The CDR3 nucleotides are TGTGCCAGCAGCTTGGCCGCCTACCTTACCTACAATGAGCAGTTCTTC.

The chain links TRBV2 to TRBJ1-3; maybe TRBD1 (5 bases). V was cut by 7 bases and J by 0 bases, with 10 bases left in between. CDR3 length: 14 residues. Per the germline V gene, CDR1 is SNHLY and CDR2 is FYNNEI. In DNA, the CDR3 is TGTGCCAGCACCCTGGGACTCTCTGGAAACACCATATATTTT. Protein: CASTLGLSGNTIYF.

The rearrangement links TRBV7-8 to TRBJ1-5; 7 bases align to TRBD1. There are 17 residues in the CDR3. Germline CDR1 SGHVS, CDR2 FQNEAQ. Unmatched junction bases numbered 8, after V lost 0 bases and J lost 3 bases. The CDR3, as DNA: TGTGCCAGCAGCTTAGCGTTTATTGGACAGGTCAATCAGCCCCAGCATTTT. Translating it yields CASSLAFIGQVNQPQHF. The full variable domain, rest sourced from reference TRBV7-8 and TRBJ1-5, is GAGVSQSPRYKVAKRGQDVALRCDPISGHVSLFWYQQALGQGPEFLTYFQNEAQLDKSGLPSDRFFAERPEGSVSTLKIQRTQQEDSAVYLCASSLAFIGQVNQPQHFGDGTRLSIL.

The rearrangement links TRBV9 to TRBJ1-1; D remains ambiguous. V gave up 3 bases and J gave up 1 base, with 10 bases separating them. The germline CDR1 and CDR2 sequences are SGDLS and YYNGEE. CDR3 length: 14 amino acids. CDR3 sequence (DNA): TGTGCCAGCAGCGGGGAGAAGGGGAACACTGAAGCTTTCTTT. This sequence encodes CASSGEKGNTEAFF.

Concerning this clone: Other DNA sequences in the sample encode the same CDR3. V usage is TRBV19 and J usage is TRBJ2-2, with 8 bases identical to TRBD2. The junction had 6 bases not matched to a gene; V was cut back by 7 bases and J by 8 bases. The CDR3 loop spans 13 amino acids. The germline CDR1 and CDR2 sequences are LNHDA and SQIVND (reference sequence). CDR3 protein: CASTGLATGELFF. For the CDR3, the DNA is TGTGCCAGTACCGGACTAGCTACTGGGGAGCTGTTTTTT. The complete variable domain, with remaining parts taken from reference TRBV19 and TRBJ2-2, reads DGGITQSPKYLFRKEGQNVTLSCEQNLNHDAMYWYRQDPGQGLRLIYYSQIVNDFQKGDIAEGYSVSREKKESFPLTVTSAQKNPTAFYLCASTGLATGELFFGEGSRLTVL.

This clone was counted a few times. CDR3 sequence: CASSLGAAYTDTQYF. CDR3 sequence (DNA): TGCGCCAGCAGCTTGGGGGCAGCATACACAGATACGCAGTATTTT. The rearrangement joins TRBV5-1 to TRBJ2-3; D unclear. CDR1 is SGHRS and CDR2 is YFSETQ in the germline V gene. Trimming stripped 0 bases from V and 2 bases from J, with 10 bases between. The CDR3 length is 15 residues.

CDR3 in DNA: TGTGCCAGCAGACAATTGACAGGGCGGTTCAATCAGCCCCAGCATTTT. Translation gives CASRQLTGRFNQPQHF. The genes are TRBV28 and TRBJ1-5, with 7 bases identical to TRBD1. With V trimmed by 6 bases and J by 3 bases, 11 bases remained unmatched. CDR1 and CDR2 from the germline V gene are MDHEN and SYDVKM. The CDR3 contains 16 residues.

This rearrangement joins TRBV27 to TRBJ2-7, with 10 nucleotides matching TRBD2. CDR1 is MNHEY, CDR2 SMNVEV, per germline (reference sequence). This CDR3 has 13 amino acids. Trimming at V came to 7 bases and at J to 1 base, leaving 1 base not matched to a gene. The DNA of the CDR3 is TGTGCCAGCAAAGCGGGAGGGTCCTACGAGCAGTACTTC. Amino acids: CASKAGGSYEQYF.

The rearrangement uses TRBV5-1 and TRBJ2-1; TRBD2 matches 8 bases. Germline CDR1 reads SGHRS; CDR2 reads YFSETQ. Trimming removed 0 bases from V and 4 bases from J; junction bases left unmatched: 3. The CDR3 runs 15 residues. The CDR3 region is CASSLELADYNEQFF. The CDR3 nucleotides are TGCGCCAGCAGCTTGGAACTAGCGGATTACAATGAGCAGTTCTTC.

V is TRBV10-2 and J is TRBJ2-7; 11 bases fit TRBD2. Looked up from germline, CDR1 is WSHSY and CDR2 is SAAADI. The CDR3 loop spans 20 amino acids. V shed 0 bases and J 4 bases; nucleotides not matched to a gene: 17. This chain's CDR3 is CASSESTRGRVIAGGYEQYF. In DNA, the CDR3 is TGCGCCAGCAGTGAGTCGACTCGGGGCAGGGTAATAGCGGGAGGGTACGAGCAGTACTTC.

The V gene is TRBV21-1, the J gene TRBJ1-1; TRBD1, the table's D call, lacks a check against the DNA. TRBV21-1 represents a pseudogene. There are 14 residues in the CDR3. The CDR3 DNA reads TGTGCCAGCAGCACGGGGACAGGGGTGACTGAAGCTTTCTTT. Amino acids: CASSTGTGVTEAFF.

V gene TRBV5-5 combines with J gene TRBJ1-4; possible D gene TRBD1, 5 bases. The CDR3 length is 17 residues. Trimming took off 3 bases at V and 0 bases at J, with 15 bases between the two ends. Germline V gives CDR1 SGHKS, CDR2 YYEKEE (reference sequence). This CDR3 reads CASSSWTYTTTNEKLFF. The CDR3 nucleotides read TGTGCCAGCAGCTCCTGGACATATACTACAACTAATGAAAAACTGTTTTTT.

The genes are TRBV6-5 and TRBJ1-3, with a weak D call TRBD1 (6 bases). The CDR3 extends over 15 amino acids. Per the germline V gene, CDR1 is MNHEY and CDR2 is SVGAGI. With 8 bases removed from V and 2 bases from J, the gap between germline ends came to 16 bases. The CDR3 bases are TGTGCCAGCGGACAGTCCCCCTGGGCTGGAAACACCATATATTTT. This sequence encodes CASGQSPWAGNTIYF.

Concerning this clone itself: The junction differs from germline at one of its ends, possibly a read error. This chain links TRBV2 with TRBJ1-1, with 10 bases aligning to TRBD1. CDR3 size: 10 residues. The germline V gene has CDR1 SNHLY and CDR2 FYNNEI. CDR3 loop: CASRGQGFLF. In nucleotides, the CDR3 is TGTGCCAGCCGGGGACAGGGGTTTCTATTT.

The V gene is TRBV27, the J gene TRBJ2-1; 8 positions match TRBD2. The germline gives CDR1 MNHEY, CDR2 SMNVEV (reference sequence). The CDR3 covers 15 residues. The J segment lost 8 bases and the V segment lost 5 bases, leaving 11 bases of the junction unmatched. CDR3 sequence (DNA): TGTGCCAGCAGTCAAACTAGCGGAGTCATCTATGAGCAGTTCTTC. It translates to CASSQTSGVIYEQFF.